Included here is one TCR beta chain sequence, with context. What it recognizes is unknown. This specimen belongs to a study of T-cell memory formation after mild COVID-19. The germline V gene encodes CDR1 DFQATT and CDR2 SNEGSKA (reference sequence). CDR3 length: 17 amino acids. Between the trimmed V and J ends, which lost 2 bases and 6 bases, there was a span of 24 bases. TCRdb re-analysed the 5' RACE reads in MiXCR, keeping a single row per CDR3 protein. The sample yields fewer than 350,000 distinct CDR3 sequences, about 20% seen once. Study conclusions and caveats: The study found contracting CD4+ clones mainly in CM and EM and contracting CD8+ clones in EMRA. What remained unconfirmed was the SARS-CoV-2 specificity of second-wave clones peaking on day 37.

The chain links TRBV20-1 to TRBJ2-3; D is uncertain. Source material: PBMCs or a T cell subset sorted from them (not recorded which). The clonotype was recovered from a man aged 18 to 30 who had mild COVID-19 (a few samples of this study predate the infection). Cell type and time point are not known. The CDR3 loop is CSARLLRAQSSVDTQYF. CDR3 bases: TGCAGTGCTAGACTACTCCGGGCCCAGAGTTCGGTTGATACGCAGTATTTT.